This entry lists 8 T cell receptor beta chains sequenced from one sample in a study of blood T cells in healthy people across ages. Combining a sample-barcoded 5' primer with a J-beta primer mix, a second PCR ran for 7 to 11 cycles. MiXCR, applied by TCRdb to the 5' RACE reads, yields one record per CDR3 protein. The table includes 1.8 million or so distinct CDR3 sequences, more than 35% detected once. Sequencing was performed on blood. The receptors here all came from a human donor in good health.

This clonotype has only a few counts. This rearrangement joins TRBV5-5 to TRBJ2-3; D unclear. The V end lost 6 bases, the J end lost 6 bases, and 8 bases lay between the germline ends. CDR3 length: 11 amino acids. CDR1 and CDR2 from the germline V gene are SGHKS and YYEKEE (reference sequence). This CDR3 is CASNNPDTQYF. The CDR3, as DNA: TGTGCCAGCAACAACCCGGATACGCAGTATTTT. Looking up the rest from reference TRBV5-5 and TRBJ2-3 gives the full variable domain: DAGVTQSPTHLIKTRGQQVTLRCSPISGHKSVSWYQQVLGQGPQFIFQYYEKEERGRGNFPDRFSARQFPNYSSELNVNALLLGDSALYLCASNNPDTQYFGPGTRLTVL.

Comment on this clonotype: The junction departs from the called germline gene at one end, perhaps through a read error. The V and J genes are TRBV7-9 and TRBJ2-5; D remains unclear. CDR1 SEHNR and CDR2 FQNEAQ come from the germline V gene (reference sequence). This CDR3 comprises 15 residues. This CDR3 reads CASGLSLGRQETQYF. For the CDR3, the DNA is TGTGCCAGCGGCTTATCACTCGGGCGGCAAGAGACCCAGTACTTC.

The J gene is TRBJ2-6, the V gene TRBV5-1; no reliable D call. The germline CDR1 and CDR2 sequences are SGHRS and YFSETQ. The ends were cut back, 0 bases at V and 4 bases at J, with 11 bases in the middle. The CDR3 spans 16 residues. The CDR3 protein is CASSLEGGSGANVLTF. CDR3 in DNA: TGCGCCAGCAGCTTGGAAGGTGGGTCCGGGGCCAACGTCCTGACTTTC.

V usage is TRBV20-1 and J usage is TRBJ1-5; the D gene is possibly TRBD1 (5 bases). The CDR3 extends over 15 amino acids. Germline CDR1 DFQATT, CDR2 SNEGSKA (reference sequence). V dropped 6 bases and J dropped 7 bases, with 22 bases sitting between them. The chain's CDR3 is CSAIMRGSPQQPQHF. CDR3 coding DNA: TGCAGTGCCATCATGAGGGGATCCCCCCAGCAGCCCCAGCATTTT.

This clonotype was counted between two and nine times. The CDR3 spells CSVQVAEAFF. The CDR3 DNA reads TGCAGCGTTCAGGTGGCTGAAGCTTTCTTT. The V and J genes are TRBV29-1 and TRBJ1-1, with D uncertain. Trimming pared 5 bases from V and 6 bases from J, leaving 7 bases between. The CDR3 spans 10 residues. Germline CDR1 SQVTM, CDR2 ANQGSEA.

CDR3 bases: TGCAGTGCTAGTTCGGACAGGGAGGTCGCTTTCTTT. Encoded protein: CSASSDREVAFF. The chain combines TRBV20-1 with TRBJ1-1; 8 nucleotides agree with TRBD1. The CDR3 runs 12 residues. CDR1 is DFQATT, CDR2 SNEGSKA, per germline (reference sequence). J gave up 11 bases and V 3 bases, and 8 bases lay outside the gene matches.

The rearrangement joins TRBV6-2 or TRBV6-3 to TRBJ2-1; 8 nucleotides line up with TRBD2. Germline CDR1 MNHEY, CDR2 SVGEGT. The CDR3 length is 15 residues. Unmatched junction bases numbered 9, after V lost 4 bases and J lost 7 bases. The CDR3 protein is CASSFSGLVSNEQFF. CDR3 nucleotides: TGTGCCAGCAGTTTCTCGGGACTAGTGTCAAATGAGCAGTTCTTC.

The sample holds a few counts of this clonotype. The chain combines TRBV20-1 with TRBJ2-5; TRBD2 aligns across 8 bases. Germline trimming cut 0 bases from V and 5 bases from J; bases unmatched to any gene: 8. The germline gives CDR1 DFQATT, CDR2 SNEGSKA (reference sequence). The CDR3 runs 15 residues. The CDR3 DNA sequence: TGCAGTGCTAGAGATCCGGGGGGGCCGATGGAGACCCAGTACTTC. Protein product: CSARDPGGPMETQYF.